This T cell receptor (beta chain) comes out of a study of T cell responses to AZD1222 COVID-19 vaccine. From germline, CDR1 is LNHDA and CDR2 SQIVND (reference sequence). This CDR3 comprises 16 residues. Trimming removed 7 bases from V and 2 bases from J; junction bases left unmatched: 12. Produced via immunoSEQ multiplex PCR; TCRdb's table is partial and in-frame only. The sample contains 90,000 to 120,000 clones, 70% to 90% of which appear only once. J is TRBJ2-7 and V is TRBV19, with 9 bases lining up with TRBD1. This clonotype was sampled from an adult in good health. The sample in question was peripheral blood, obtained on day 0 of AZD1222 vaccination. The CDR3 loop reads CASTAVWGTGPYEQYF. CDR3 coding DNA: TGTGCCAGTACCGCCGTATGGGGGACAGGGCCCTACGAGCAGTACTTC.